The 2 T cell receptor beta chains below come from one sample, sequenced in a study of CD8 T cells in ankylosing spondylitis. TCRdb used MiXCR to reprocess the 5' RACE reads, holding one entry per CDR3 protein. This sample has under 200,000 distinct CDR3 sequences, with over 10% found just once. Sample: blood, either unsorted or a sorted T cell fraction (not recorded which). Source of these receptors: a female donor with ankylosing spondylitis or in good health (not recorded which).

In regard to this clonotype: Germline and junction disagree at one end, which may indicate a read error. V gene TRBV15 combines with J gene TRBJ1-5; 9 bases are a match to TRBD1. Germline assignment: CDR1 LNHNV and CDR2 YYDKDF (reference sequence). The CDR3 consists of 15 residues. This chain's CDR3 is CATSRGQGSNQSQHF. The DNA of the CDR3 is TGTGCCACCAGCAGGGGACAGGGTAGCAATCAGTCCCAGCATTTT.

This clonotype appeared many times. V and J are TRBV29-1 and TRBJ1-1; D not resolved. V lost 6 bases, J lost 4 bases, and 15 bases lay in between. This CDR3 has 13 amino acids. Germline V lookup: CDR1 SQVTM, CDR2 ANQGSEA. The CDR3 region has the DNA TGCAGCGTCACTGAGGTTTATAGCACTGAAGCTTTCTTT. Encoded protein: CSVTEVYSTEAFF.